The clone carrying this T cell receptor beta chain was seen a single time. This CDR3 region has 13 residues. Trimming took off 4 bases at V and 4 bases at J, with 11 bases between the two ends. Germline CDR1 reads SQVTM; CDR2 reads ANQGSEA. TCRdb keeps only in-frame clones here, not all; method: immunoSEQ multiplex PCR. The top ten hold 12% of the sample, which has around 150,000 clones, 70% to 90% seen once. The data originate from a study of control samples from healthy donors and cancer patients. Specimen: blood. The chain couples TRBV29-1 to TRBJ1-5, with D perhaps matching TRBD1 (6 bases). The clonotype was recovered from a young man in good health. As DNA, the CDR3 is TGCAGCGTTGGGGGGGGACAAAATCAGCCCCAGCATTTT. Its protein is CSVGGGQNQPQHF.